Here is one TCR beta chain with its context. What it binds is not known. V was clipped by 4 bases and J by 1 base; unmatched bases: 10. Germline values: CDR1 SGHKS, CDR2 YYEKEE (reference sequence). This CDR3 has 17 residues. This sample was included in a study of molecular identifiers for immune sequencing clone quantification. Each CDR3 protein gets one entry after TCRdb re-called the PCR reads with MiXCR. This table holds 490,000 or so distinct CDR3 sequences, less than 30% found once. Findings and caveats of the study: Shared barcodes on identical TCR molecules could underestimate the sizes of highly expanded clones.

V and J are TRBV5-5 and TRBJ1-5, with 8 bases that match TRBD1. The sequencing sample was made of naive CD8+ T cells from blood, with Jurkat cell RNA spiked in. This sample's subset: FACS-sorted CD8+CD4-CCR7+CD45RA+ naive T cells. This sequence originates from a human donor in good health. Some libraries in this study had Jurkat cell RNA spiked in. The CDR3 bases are TGTGCCAGCAGCCGGACTACAGGGGGGATCAGCAATCAGCCCCAGCATTTT. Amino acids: CASSRTTGGISNQPQHF.